The sequence of this T cell receptor beta chain was determined in a study of cytomegalovirus exposure and HLA in healthy donors. The PCR was carried out with 60 Vbeta primers and 13 Jbeta primers. Measured with immunoSEQ multiplex PCR; TCRdb has only the in-frame clones, and not every one. The sample holds about 61,000 clones, around 89% seen once. This TCR was sampled from a young man in good health and CMV-seropositive. Material: PBMCs.

DNA of the CDR3: TGTGCCAGCAGTGACTACTCGGGAACCTACAATGAGCAGTTCTTC. Its translation: CASSDYSGTYNEQFF. V and J are TRBV6-4 and TRBJ2-1; TRBD2 might be the D (5 bases). The germline gives CDR1 MRHNA, CDR2 SNTAGT. V lost 1 base, J lost 2 bases, and 9 bases lay in between. The CDR3 is made up of 15 amino acids.